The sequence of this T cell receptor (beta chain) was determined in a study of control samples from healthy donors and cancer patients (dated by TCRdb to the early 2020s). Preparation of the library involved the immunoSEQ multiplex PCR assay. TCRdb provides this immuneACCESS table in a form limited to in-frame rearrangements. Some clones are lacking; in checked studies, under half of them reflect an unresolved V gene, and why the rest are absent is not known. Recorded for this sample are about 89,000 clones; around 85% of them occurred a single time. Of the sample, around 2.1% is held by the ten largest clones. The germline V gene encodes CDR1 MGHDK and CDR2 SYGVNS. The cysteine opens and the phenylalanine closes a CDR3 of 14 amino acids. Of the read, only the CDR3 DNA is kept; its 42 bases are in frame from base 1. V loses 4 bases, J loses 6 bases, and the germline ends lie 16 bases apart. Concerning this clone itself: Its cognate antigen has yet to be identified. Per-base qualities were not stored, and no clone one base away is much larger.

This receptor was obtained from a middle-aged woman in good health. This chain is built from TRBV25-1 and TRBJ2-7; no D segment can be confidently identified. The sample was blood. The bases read TGTGCCAGCAGTGGTGTCAGCCAACTAATCGAGCAGTACTTC. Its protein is CASSGVSQLIEQYF.